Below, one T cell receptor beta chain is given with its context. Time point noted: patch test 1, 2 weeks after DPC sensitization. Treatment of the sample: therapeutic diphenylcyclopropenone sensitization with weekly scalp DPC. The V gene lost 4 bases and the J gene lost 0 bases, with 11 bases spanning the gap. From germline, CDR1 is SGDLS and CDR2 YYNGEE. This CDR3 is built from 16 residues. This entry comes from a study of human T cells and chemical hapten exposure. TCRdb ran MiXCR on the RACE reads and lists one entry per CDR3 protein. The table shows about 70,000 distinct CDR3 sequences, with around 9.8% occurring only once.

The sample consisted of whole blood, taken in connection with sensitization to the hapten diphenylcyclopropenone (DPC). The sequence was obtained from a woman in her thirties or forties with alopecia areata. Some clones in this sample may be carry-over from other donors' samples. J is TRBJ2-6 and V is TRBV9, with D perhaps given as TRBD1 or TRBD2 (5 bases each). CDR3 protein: CASSRDGVSGANVLTF. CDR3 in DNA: TGTGCCAGCAGCCGGGACGGAGTCTCTGGGGCCAACGTCCTGACTTTC.